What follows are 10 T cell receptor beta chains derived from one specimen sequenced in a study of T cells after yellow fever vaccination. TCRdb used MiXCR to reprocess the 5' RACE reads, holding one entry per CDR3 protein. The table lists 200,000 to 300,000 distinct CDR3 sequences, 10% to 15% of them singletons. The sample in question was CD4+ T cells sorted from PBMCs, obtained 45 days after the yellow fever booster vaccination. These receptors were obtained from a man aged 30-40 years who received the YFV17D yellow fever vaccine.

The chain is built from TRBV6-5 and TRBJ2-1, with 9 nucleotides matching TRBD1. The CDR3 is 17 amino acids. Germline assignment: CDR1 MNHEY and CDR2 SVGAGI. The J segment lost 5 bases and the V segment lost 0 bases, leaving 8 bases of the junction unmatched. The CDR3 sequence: CASSYSPRDRAHNEQFF. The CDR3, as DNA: TGTGCCAGCAGTTACTCGCCCCGGGACAGGGCACACAATGAGCAGTTCTTC.

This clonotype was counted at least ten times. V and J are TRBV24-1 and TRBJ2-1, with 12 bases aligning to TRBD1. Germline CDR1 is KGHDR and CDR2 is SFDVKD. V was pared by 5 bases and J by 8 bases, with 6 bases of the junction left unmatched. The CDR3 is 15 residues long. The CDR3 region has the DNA TGTGCCACCAGTGCCGGGACAGGGGGCTTGGATGAGCAGTTCTTC. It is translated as CATSAGTGGLDEQFF.

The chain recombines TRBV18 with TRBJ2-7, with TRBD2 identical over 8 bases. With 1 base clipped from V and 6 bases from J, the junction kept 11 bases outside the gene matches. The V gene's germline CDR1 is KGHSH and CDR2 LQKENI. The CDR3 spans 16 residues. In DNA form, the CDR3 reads TGTGCCAGCTCACCACGGAATAGCGGGACCGGGGGCGAGCAGTACTTC. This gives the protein CASSPRNSGTGGEQYF.

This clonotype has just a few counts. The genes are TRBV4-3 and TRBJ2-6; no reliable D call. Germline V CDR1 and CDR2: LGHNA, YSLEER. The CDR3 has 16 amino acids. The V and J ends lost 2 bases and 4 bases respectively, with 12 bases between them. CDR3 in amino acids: CASSQPGPPGANVLTF. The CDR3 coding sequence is TGCGCCAGCAGCCAACCGGGCCCACCGGGGGCCAACGTCCTGACTTTC.

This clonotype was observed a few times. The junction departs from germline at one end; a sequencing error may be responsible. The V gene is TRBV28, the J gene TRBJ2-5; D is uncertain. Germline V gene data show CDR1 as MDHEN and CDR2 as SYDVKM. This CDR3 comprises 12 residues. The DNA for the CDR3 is TGTGCCAGCAGTTTAAGTCAAGGGACCCAGTACTTC. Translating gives CASSLSQGTQYF.

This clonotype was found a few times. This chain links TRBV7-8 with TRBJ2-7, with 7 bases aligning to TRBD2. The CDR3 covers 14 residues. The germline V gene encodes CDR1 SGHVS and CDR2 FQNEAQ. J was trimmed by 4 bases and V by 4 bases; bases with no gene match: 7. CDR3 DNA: TGTGCCAGCAGCTCGACGGGAGGTTTATACGAGCAGTACTTC. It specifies CASSSTGGLYEQYF.

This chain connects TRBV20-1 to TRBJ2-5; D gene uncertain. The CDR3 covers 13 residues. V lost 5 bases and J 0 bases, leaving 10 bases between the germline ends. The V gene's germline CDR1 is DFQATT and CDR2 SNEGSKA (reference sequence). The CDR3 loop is CSALRTDQETQYF. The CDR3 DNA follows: TGCAGTGCTCTCCGGACGGACCAAGAGACCCAGTACTTC.

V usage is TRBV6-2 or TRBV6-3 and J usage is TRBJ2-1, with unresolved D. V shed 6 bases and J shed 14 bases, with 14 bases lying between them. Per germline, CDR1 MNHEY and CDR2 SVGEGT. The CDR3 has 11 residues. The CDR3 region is CASSSPPGEFF. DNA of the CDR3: TGTGCCAGCAGCTCTCCCCCGGGTGAGTTCTTC.

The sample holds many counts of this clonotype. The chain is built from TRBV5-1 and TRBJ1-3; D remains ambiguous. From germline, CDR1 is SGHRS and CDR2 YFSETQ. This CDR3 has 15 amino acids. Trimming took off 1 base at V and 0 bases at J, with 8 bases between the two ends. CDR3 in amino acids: CASSLYSASGNTIYF. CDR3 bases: TGCGCCAGCAGCTTGTATTCTGCCTCTGGAAACACCATATATTTT.

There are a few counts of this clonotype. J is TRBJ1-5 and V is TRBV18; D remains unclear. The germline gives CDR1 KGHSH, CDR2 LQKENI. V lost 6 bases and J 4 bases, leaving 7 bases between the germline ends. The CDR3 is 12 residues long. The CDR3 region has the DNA TGTGCCAGCTCGGCCCGAAATCAGCCCCAGCATTTT. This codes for CASSARNQPQHF.